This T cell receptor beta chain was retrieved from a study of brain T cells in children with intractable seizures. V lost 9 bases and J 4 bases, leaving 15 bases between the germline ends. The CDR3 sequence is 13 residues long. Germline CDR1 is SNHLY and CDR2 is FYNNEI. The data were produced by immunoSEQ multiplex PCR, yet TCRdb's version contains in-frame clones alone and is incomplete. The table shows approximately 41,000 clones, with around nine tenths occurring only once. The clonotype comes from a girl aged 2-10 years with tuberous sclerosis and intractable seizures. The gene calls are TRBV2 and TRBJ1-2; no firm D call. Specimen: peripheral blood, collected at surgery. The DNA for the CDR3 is TGTGCCAGGACCAATCAGGAGGGCTATGGCTACACCTTC. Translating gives CARTNQEGYGYTF.